These 6 T cell receptor beta chains were sequenced from one sample in a study of shared clonotypes between healthy human individuals. This table comes from immunoSEQ multiplex PCR, and its TCRdb copy is limited to in-frame clones, with some not included. The sample includes 2 million to 2.5 million clones, around 93% seen only once; the top ten take 0.37%. The source material was naive CD4+ T cells from PBMCs. Subset reported: CD45RA+ positively selected. Every receptor here comes from a man between 18 and 29 years old in good health. Some clones in this sample may be carry-over from other donors' samples.

The rearrangement uses TRBV18 and TRBJ1-1, with 10 bases lining up with TRBD1. V was pared by 4 bases and J by 1 base, with 9 bases of the junction left unmatched. This CDR3 region has 17 residues. CDR1 and CDR2 (germline): KGHSH, LQKENI. The CDR3 loop reads CASSLRGQGRGNTEAFF. CDR3 nucleotides: TGTGCCAGCTCACTTCGGGGACAGGGGAGGGGGAACACTGAAGCTTTCTTT.

The rearrangement joins TRBV15 to TRBJ2-2; D gene unclear. CDR1 and CDR2 (germline): LNHNV, YYDKDF (reference sequence). The length of the CDR3 is 15 residues. Trimming shortened V by 0 bases and J by 5 bases, and 10 bases separated the two germline ends. The CDR3 sequence is CATSRDRTFTGELFF. DNA for the CDR3: TGTGCCACCAGCAGAGATCGGACGTTTACCGGGGAGCTGTTTTTT.

There are a few counts of this clone. The chain has TRBV7-9 and TRBJ1-1; D may be TRBD1 (5 bases). Germline V gene lookup returns CDR1 SEHNR and CDR2 FQNEAQ (reference sequence). V lost 5 bases and J 5 bases, leaving 9 bases between the germline ends. The CDR3 is 12 amino acids. The CDR3 protein is CASSRGGTEAFF. In nucleotides, the CDR3 is TGTGCCAGCAGCCGCGGGGGGACTGAAGCTTTCTTT.

This rearrangement joins TRBV7-2 to TRBJ2-2; 10 nucleotides match TRBD2. The germline CDR1 and CDR2 sequences are SGHTA and FQGNSA. CDR3 size: 17 residues. With 5 bases clipped from V and 5 bases from J, the junction kept 11 bases outside the gene matches. CDR3 amino acids: CASSLLGLAGETGELFF. In DNA, the CDR3 is TGTGCCAGCAGCCTGCTGGGGCTAGCGGGAGAAACCGGGGAGCTGTTTTTT.

The chain combines TRBV18 with TRBJ1-4; no reliable D call. This CDR3 comprises 16 residues. The V and J ends lost 0 bases and 7 bases respectively, with 15 bases between them. Germline values: CDR1 KGHSH, CDR2 LQKENI. The chain's CDR3 is CASSPPDKGKGEKLFF. For the CDR3, the DNA is TGTGCCAGCTCACCACCGGATAAGGGAAAAGGTGAAAAACTGTTTTTT. The whole variable domain, filled in from reference TRBV18 and TRBJ1-4, reads NAGVMQNPRHLVRRRGQEARLRCSPMKGHSHVYWYRQLPEEGLKFMVYLQKENIIDESGMPKERFSAEFPKEGPSILRIQQVVRGDSAAYFCASSPPDKGKGEKLFFGSGTQLSVL.

This clone was detected only a few times. This chain connects TRBV7-3 to TRBJ2-2, with a weak D call TRBD2 (5 bases). The CDR3 is 15 residues long. Germline assignment: CDR1 SGHTA and CDR2 FQGTGA. V was trimmed by 4 bases and J by 7 bases, leaving 16 bases between them. Here the CDR3 DNA reads TGTGCCAGCAGCTCCCTCGCCGGGGTAGGCGGGGAGCTGTTTTTT. Translated, it gives CASSSLAGVGGELFF.